Following are 15 T cell receptor beta chains from one sample sequenced in a study of T-cell memory formation after mild COVID-19. Each CDR3 protein is one row after TCRdb ran MiXCR on the 5' RACE reads. The profile shows a few hundred thousand distinct CDR3 sequences, 20% to 25% of them singletons. The sequenced sample was PBMCs or a T cell subset sorted from them (not recorded which). Receptors were obtained from a man aged 18-30 years who had mild COVID-19 (a few samples of this study predate the infection). Cell type and time point are not known.

The J gene is TRBJ2-7, the V gene TRBV6-5, with 7 bases that match TRBD1. V lost 5 bases, J lost 0 bases, and 4 bases stayed unmatched. Germline values: CDR1 MNHEY, CDR2 SVGAGI. This CDR3 region has 14 residues. For the CDR3, the DNA is TGTGCCAGCAGTCGGGACAGTCTCTCCTACGAGCAGTACTTC. It is translated as CASSRDSLSYEQYF.

V gene TRBV7-2 combines with J gene TRBJ2-5, with 7 bases lining up with TRBD1. J was trimmed by 3 bases and V by 5 bases; bases with no gene match: 6. Per the germline V gene, CDR1 is SGHTA and CDR2 is FQGNSA. CDR3 length: 14 amino acids. CDR3 coding DNA: TGTGCCAGCAGCCTCGGGACAGTCAAAGAGACCCAGTACTTC. Encoded protein: CASSLGTVKETQYF.

This clonotype was counted many times. The rearrangement links TRBV5-1 to TRBJ1-5; a possible D gene is TRBD1 (5 bases). This CDR3 has 15 residues. Trimming took off 3 bases at V and 0 bases at J, with 10 bases between the two ends. Germline assignment: CDR1 SGHRS and CDR2 YFSETQ. Here the CDR3 reads CASSSGTGSNQPQHF. The CDR3 nucleotides are TGCGCCAGCAGCTCCGGGACGGGTAGCAATCAGCCCCAGCATTTT.

The table lists this clonotype with a count of one. DNA for the CDR3: TGTGCCACCAGCAAAGAAAGCCCAGGCAAGCCCCAGCATTTT. This gives the protein CATSKESPGKPQHF. J is TRBJ1-5 and V is TRBV15; D not resolved. The germline V gene has CDR1 LNHNV and CDR2 YYDKDF (reference sequence). Trimming removed 4 bases at V and 8 bases at J, with 15 bases between. This CDR3 region has 14 residues. Looking up the rest from reference TRBV15 and TRBJ1-5 gives the full variable domain: DAMVIQNPRYQVTQFGKPVTLSCSQTLNHNVMYWYQQKSSQAPKLLFHYYDKDFNNEADTPDNFQSRRPNTSFCFLDIRSPGLGDTAMYLCATSKESPGKPQHFGDGTRLSIL.

The chain couples TRBV2 to TRBJ1-1; 8 nucleotides agree with TRBD1. Germline trimming cut 6 bases from V and 7 bases from J; bases unmatched to any gene: 10. This CDR3 contains 14 residues. The germline gives CDR1 SNHLY, CDR2 FYNNEI. Here the CDR3 DNA reads TGTGCCAGCAGCGCTTCGGACAGGGTCGGTGAAGCTTTCTTT. Its translation is CASSASDRVGEAFF.

This clonotype was seen only a few times. The V gene is TRBV7-2, the J gene TRBJ2-3; D perhaps matches TRBD1 (5 bases). V shed 3 bases and J shed 1 base, with 14 bases lying between them. The length of the CDR3 is 16 residues. CDR1 SGHTA and CDR2 FQGNSA come from the germline V gene. CDR3 coding DNA: TGTGCCAGCAGCTTCTGGCAGGGCTTAGGCACAGATACGCAGTATTTT. Translation: CASSFWQGLGTDTQYF.

This clonotype was seen more than once but under ten times. The chain employs TRBV20-1 and TRBJ2-1, with a possible D match to TRBD2 (5 bases). Germline lookup yields CDR1 DFQATT and CDR2 SNEGSKA (reference sequence). The CDR3 consists of 12 residues. Trimming removed 0 bases at V and 8 bases at J, with 8 bases between. CDR3 loop: CSARDPSHEQFF. CDR3 bases: TGCAGTGCTAGAGACCCTAGCCATGAGCAGTTCTTC.

The chain is built from TRBV18 and TRBJ1-1; 9 nucleotides line up with TRBD1. V lost 4 bases and J lost 6; bases outside the gene matches: 6. CDR1 is KGHSH, CDR2 LQKENI, per germline. The CDR3 is made up of 14 amino acids. The CDR3 DNA sequence: TGTGCCAGCTCACTCCGGGGACAGGGAGCTGAAGCTTTCTTT. Residues: CASSLRGQGAEAFF.

This clonotype was seen a few times. V usage is TRBV7-3 and J usage is TRBJ2-3; the match to TRBD2 covers 11 bases. The CDR3 runs to 14 residues. The V gene's germline CDR1 is SGHTA and CDR2 FQGTGA. V dropped 6 bases and J dropped 7; count of bases not matched to a gene: 6. CDR3 DNA sequence: TGTGCCAGCAGTCCCGGGACTAGCGGATATACGCAGTATTTT. Its protein product is CASSPGTSGYTQYF. Together with reference TRBV7-3 and TRBJ2-3, the CDR3 gives the full variable domain: GAGVSQTPSNKVTEKGKYVELRCDPISGHTALYWYRQSLGQGPEFLIYFQGTGAADDSGLPNDRFFAVRPEGSVSTLKIQRTERGDSAVYLCASSPGTSGYTQYFGPGTRLTVL.

This chain joins TRBV4-3 and TRBJ2-1, with D perhaps matching TRBD2 (6 bases). CDR3 length equals 14 residues. The V end was cut by 4 bases, the J end by 8 bases, with 15 bases between. Germline-derived CDR1 and CDR2 are LGHNA and YSLEER. CDR3 protein: CASSPGIWGDEQFF. CDR3 coding DNA: TGCGCCAGCAGCCCCGGGATATGGGGGGATGAGCAGTTCTTC.

The J gene is TRBJ2-5, the V gene TRBV6-5; TRBD1 matches 9 bases. Germline CDR1 and CDR2: MNHEY and SVGAGI. The CDR3 is made up of 17 amino acids. Trimming at V came to 4 bases and at J to 4 bases, leaving 13 bases not matched to a gene. In nucleotides, the CDR3 is TGTGCCAGCAGTTGGGGACAGGGCTTGCCACCAACAGAGACCCAGTACTTC. Translation gives CASSWGQGLPPTETQYF.

This clonotype has more than one count but fewer than ten. This chain joins TRBV5-6 and TRBJ1-1, with D hard to call. Trimming took 0 bases from V and 8 from J, leaving 8 bases between them. Per the germline V gene, CDR1 is SGHDT and CDR2 is YYEEEE. CDR3 length: 12 residues. The CDR3 spells CASSLGALEAFF. CDR3 bases: TGTGCCAGCAGCTTGGGAGCGCTAGAAGCTTTCTTT.

At least ten counts were recorded for this clonotype. This sequence joins TRBV6-1 and TRBJ2-5, with D hard to call. V lost 0 bases, J lost 3 bases, and 20 bases lay in between. There are 18 residues in the CDR3. Germline V gene sequence: CDR1 MNHNS, CDR2 SASEGT. The CDR3 spells CASSEAFLKADKEETQYF. The CDR3 DNA is TGTGCCAGCAGTGAAGCGTTTTTGAAGGCCGACAAAGAAGAGACCCAGTACTTC.

The chain links TRBV12-3 or TRBV12-4 to TRBJ1-1; D is unresolved. This CDR3 has 12 residues. The germline V and J ends were trimmed by 8 bases and 8 bases, with 15 bases remaining between them. The CDR3 loop reads CASALVAEEAFF. Written as DNA, the CDR3 is TGTGCCAGCGCCTTAGTGGCGGAGGAAGCTTTCTTT.

This chain links TRBV28 with TRBJ1-5; 7 bases align to TRBD1. CDR1 MDHEN and CDR2 SYDVKM come from the germline V gene. V lost 7 bases to trimming and J lost 8 bases; unmatched junction nucleotides: 11. The CDR3 extends over 14 amino acids. The CDR3 nucleotides read TGTGCCAGCACCTCAGGGGGACAGAAAAAGCCCCAGCATTTT. It encodes CASTSGGQKKPQHF.